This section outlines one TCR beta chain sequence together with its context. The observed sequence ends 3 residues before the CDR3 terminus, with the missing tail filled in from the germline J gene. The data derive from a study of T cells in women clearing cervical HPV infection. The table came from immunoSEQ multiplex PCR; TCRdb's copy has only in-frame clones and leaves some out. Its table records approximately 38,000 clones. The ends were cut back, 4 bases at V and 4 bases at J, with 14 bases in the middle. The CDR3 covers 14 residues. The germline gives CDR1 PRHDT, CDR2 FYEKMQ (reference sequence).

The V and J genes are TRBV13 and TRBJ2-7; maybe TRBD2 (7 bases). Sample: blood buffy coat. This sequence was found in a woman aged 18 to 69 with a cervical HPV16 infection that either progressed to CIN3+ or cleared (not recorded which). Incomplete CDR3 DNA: TGTGCCAGCAGCTCGGAGGGGGGGGGTTACGAG. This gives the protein CASSSEGGGYE. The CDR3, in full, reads CASSSEGGGYEQYF.